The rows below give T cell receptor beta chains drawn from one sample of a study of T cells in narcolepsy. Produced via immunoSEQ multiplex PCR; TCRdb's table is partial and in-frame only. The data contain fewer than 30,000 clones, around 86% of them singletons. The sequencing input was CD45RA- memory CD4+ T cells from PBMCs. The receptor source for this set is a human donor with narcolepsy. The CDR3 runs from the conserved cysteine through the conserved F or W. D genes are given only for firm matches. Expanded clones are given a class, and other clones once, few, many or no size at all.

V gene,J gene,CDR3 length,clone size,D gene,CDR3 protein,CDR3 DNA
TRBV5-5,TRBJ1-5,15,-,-,CASSLWGSGNQPQHF,TGTGCCAGCAGCTTGTGGGGGTCTGGCAATCAGCCCCAGCATTTT
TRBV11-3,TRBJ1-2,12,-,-,CARTDLDDGYTF,TGTGCCAGAACCGACCTCGACGATGGCTACACCTTC
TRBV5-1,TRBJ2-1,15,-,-,CASSLAGTTNNEQFF,TGCGCCAGCAGCTTGGCCGGGACCACTAACAATGAGCAGTTCTTC
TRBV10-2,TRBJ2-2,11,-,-,CASRSARELFF,TGCGCCAGCAGGTCGGCAAGGGAGCTGTTTTTT
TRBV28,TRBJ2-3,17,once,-,CASSPNRGSSRTDTQYF,TGTGCCAGCAGTCCCAATCGAGGGAGTAGTCGGACAGATACGCAGTATTTT
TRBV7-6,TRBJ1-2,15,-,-,CASSSPGGRPYGYTF,TGTGCCAGCAGCTCGCCCGGCGGCAGGCCCTATGGCTACACCTTC
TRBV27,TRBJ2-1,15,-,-,CASSRQRAAYNEQFF,TGTGCCAGCAGTCGTCAGCGGGCCGCCTACAATGAGCAGTTCTTC
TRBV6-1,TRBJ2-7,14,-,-,CASSVASRIYEQYF,TGTGCCAGCAGTGTGGCTAGCCGGATTTACGAGCAGTACTTC
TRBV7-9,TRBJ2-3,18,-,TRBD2,CASSAPFRLAGAGDTQYF,TGTGCCAGCAGCGCACCATTCCGACTAGCGGGGGCGGGGGATACGCAGTATTTT
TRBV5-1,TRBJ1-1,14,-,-,CASSLASGDTEAFF,TGCGCCAGCAGCTTGGCCTCGGGGGATACTGAAGCTTTCTTT
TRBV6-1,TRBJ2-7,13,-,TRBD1,CASSGDSLIEQYF,TGTGCCAGCAGTGGGGACAGTCTTATCGAGCAGTACTTC
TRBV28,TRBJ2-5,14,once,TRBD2,CASSDSGGGETQYF,TGTGCCAGCTCGGATAGCGGGGGTGGGGAGACCCAGTACTTC
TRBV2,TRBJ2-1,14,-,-,CASSAVSSYNEQFF,TGTGCCAGCAGTGCGGTCAGCTCCTACAATGAGCAGTTCTTC
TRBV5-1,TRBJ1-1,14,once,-,CASSLTVRNTEAFF,TGCGCCAGCAGCTTAACAGTTAGGAACACTGAAGCTTTCTTT